Each of the 30 T cell receptor beta chains below was sequenced from the same sample in a study of blood T cells in healthy people across ages. Combining a sample-barcoded 5' primer with a J-beta primer mix, a second PCR ran for roughly 7 to 11 cycles. TCRdb re-called the 5' RACE reads with MiXCR, one entry per CDR3 protein. The table lists about 780,000 distinct CDR3 sequences, around 50% of them singletons. The sample comprised blood. The receptor set was obtained from an elderly man in good health.

The chain's CDR3 is CATTGADTQYF. In DNA form, the CDR3 reads TGTGCCACTACAGGGGCAGATACGCAGTATTTT. The chain couples TRBV10-3 to TRBJ2-3, with 7 nucleotides matching TRBD1. Germline CDR1 ENHRY, CDR2 SYGVKD. There are 11 residues in the CDR3. The V and J ends lost 10 bases and 4 bases, in that order; junction bases with no gene match: 2.

This clonotype was seen at least ten times. This chain uses TRBV11-3 with TRBJ1-6; D possibly corresponds to TRBD1 (5 bases). The CDR3 is made up of 16 amino acids. Germline-derived CDR1 and CDR2 are SGHNT and YENEEA. V lost 4 bases and J 2 bases, leaving 12 bases between the germline ends. CDR3 DNA sequence: TGTGCCAGCAGCTCGGACAAAGCTACCTATAATTCACCCCTCCACTTT. Protein sequence: CASSSDKATYNSPLHF.

This clonotype occurred once. This chain uses TRBV20-1 with TRBJ2-4, with 9 positions matching TRBD1. The better agreement between TRBJ2-7 and the DNA end casts doubt on the J call. The CDR3 sequence is 12 residues long. Germline loops: CDR1 DFQATT, CDR2 SNEGSKA (reference sequence). Written as DNA, the CDR3 is TGCAGGGCTGAGGGACAGGGTTACGAGCAGTACTTC. Translated: CRAEGQGYEQYF.

This clonotype turned up a few times. This chain links TRBV12-3 or TRBV12-4 with TRBJ2-3; the D gene is possibly TRBD2 (5 bases). The CDR3 sequence is 16 residues long. Trimming cost V 7 bases and J 0 bases, with 17 bases left between them. CDR3 DNA sequence: TGTGCCAGCATTCCAGGAATAGCGCACAGCACAGATACGCAGTATTTT. This codes for CASIPGIAHSTDTQYF.

This clonotype appeared a few times. The gene calls are TRBV24-1 and TRBJ2-1; D is tentatively TRBD1 or TRBD2 (5 bases each). Germline CDR1 KGHDR, CDR2 SFDVKD. The CDR3 is 15 amino acids. V was trimmed by 4 bases and J by 7 bases, leaving 16 bases between them. CDR3 coding DNA: TGTGCCACCAGTGACCGGGGCTGGGGGATTAATGAGCAGTTCTTC. Translation gives CATSDRGWGINEQFF.

J is TRBJ2-7 and V is TRBV29-1; a possible D gene is TRBD1 (5 bases). Germline V gene data show CDR1 as SQVTM and CDR2 as ANQGSEA. The CDR3 has 13 residues. V was shortened by 4 bases and J by 5 bases, with 15 bases between the two germline ends. CDR3 amino acids: CSVAQGRSHEQYF. The CDR3 DNA reads as TGCAGCGTTGCCCAGGGCCGGTCCCACGAGCAGTACTTC.

Concerning this clonotype: The junction departs from the called germline gene at one end, perhaps through a read error. The gene calls are TRBV7-2 and TRBJ2-1; D might be TRBD1 or TRBD2, each matching 7 bases. Germline V gene data show CDR1 as SGHTA and CDR2 as FQGNSA. CDR3 length: 16 residues. The CDR3 region is CASSLGGGGTGNEQFF. The DNA for the CDR3 is TGTGCCAGCAGTTTAGGGGGCGGGGGTACGGGCAATGAGCAGTTCTTC.

This clonotype was detected a few times. The CDR3 nucleotides are TGTGCCAGCAGCCGAAGTCTCGGGACGTATAGCAATCAGCCCCAGCATTTT. Translated: CASSRSLGTYSNQPQHF. The chain employs TRBV28 and TRBJ1-5; tentative D call: TRBD1 (5 bases). In germline, CDR1 is MDHEN, CDR2 SYDVKM. CDR3 size: 17 residues. V was cut by 6 bases and J by 0 bases, with 18 bases left in between. Together with reference TRBV28 and TRBJ1-5, the CDR3 gives the full variable domain: DVKVTQSSRYLVKRTGEKVFLECVQDMDHENMFWYRQDPGLGLRLIYFSYDVKMKEKGDIPEGYSVSREKKERFSLILESASTNQTSMYLCASSRSLGTYSNQPQHFGDGTRLSIL.

This clonotype was picked up a small number of times. The chain uses TRBV5-1 and TRBJ2-1; 8 bases match TRBD1. Germline V gives CDR1 SGHRS, CDR2 YFSETQ. V was pared by 2 bases and J by 6 bases, with 7 bases of the junction left unmatched. The CDR3 contains 15 residues. In DNA, the CDR3 is TGCGCCAGCAGCTTATCCGGACAGGGCATCAATGAGCAGTTCTTC. Protein sequence: CASSLSGQGINEQFF.

This clonotype was seen only a few times. This chain connects TRBV14 to TRBJ2-5; D ambiguous. The J call may be incorrect, as the DNA end agrees better with TRBJ2-7. From germline, CDR1 is SGHDN and CDR2 FVKESK. The CDR3 is made up of 11 amino acids. Here the CDR3 DNA reads TGTGCCAGCAGCCGTCTAGGCGAGCAGTACTTC. Encoded protein: CASSRLGEQYF.

DNA of the CDR3: TGTGCCAGCAGTTACGGAGGGCCGACTGAAAGTAATGAGCAGTTCTTC. This sequence encodes CASSYGGPTESNEQFF. V gene TRBV6-5 combines with J gene TRBJ2-1; the D gene is possibly TRBD2 (6 bases). V shed 2 bases and J shed 7 bases, with 18 bases lying between them. The CDR3 is 16 residues long. CDR1 and CDR2 (germline): MNHEY, SVGAGI.

The genes are TRBV7-2 and TRBJ2-1; 9 bases line up with TRBD1. The J call may be faulty, since TRBJ2-7 better matches the DNA end. The CDR3 has 15 amino acids. Germline V CDR1 and CDR2: SGHTA, FQGNSA. CDR3 in DNA: TGTGCCAGCAGCTGGGACAGGGTCGTTTCCAATGAGCAGTACTTC. This encodes CASSWDRVVSNEQYF.

The genes are TRBV5-1 and TRBJ2-1; TRBD2 matches 12 bases. There are 17 residues in the CDR3. CDR1 and CDR2 from the germline V gene are SGHRS and YFSETQ. V shed 0 bases and J 3 bases; nucleotides not matched to a gene: 4. Here the CDR3 reads CASSLAATSGSYNEQFF. For the CDR3, the DNA is TGCGCCAGCAGCTTGGCCGCGACTAGCGGGAGCTACAATGAGCAGTTCTTC.

This sequence joins TRBV7-2 and TRBJ1-5, with a tentative D call TRBD1 (6 bases). The CDR3 consists of 14 residues. The germline CDR1 and CDR2 sequences are SGHTA and FQGNSA. Trimming removed 5 bases at V and 3 bases at J, with 11 bases between. CDR3 DNA sequence: TGTGCCAGCAGCAGCCGGGACAACAATCAGCCCCAGCATTTT. Protein sequence: CASSSRDNNQPQHF.

This clonotype occurred a few times. This chain joins TRBV30 and TRBJ2-3; no clear D gene. V was cut by 0 bases and J by 0 bases, with 7 bases left in between. Germline values: CDR1 GTSNPN, CDR2 SVGIG (reference sequence). This CDR3 is built from 14 residues. This CDR3 reads CAWSVLYSTDTQYF. The CDR3 DNA sequence: TGTGCCTGGAGTGTATTGTATAGCACAGATACGCAGTATTTT.

This clonotype appeared a few times. V usage is TRBV5-6 and J usage is TRBJ2-6; TRBD2 matches at 12 bases. Germline lookup yields CDR1 SGHDT and CDR2 YYEEEE. This CDR3 contains 18 residues. Trimming at V came to 2 bases and at J to 0 bases, leaving 3 bases not matched to a gene. CDR3 DNA sequence: TGTGCCAGCAGCTTCGGGACTAGCGGGCTCTCTGGGGCCAACGTCCTGACTTTC. Encoded protein: CASSFGTSGLSGANVLTF.

The chain joins TRBV20-1 to TRBJ2-1; TRBD1 or TRBD2 may be the D gene (5 bases each). The CDR3 has 16 residues. V was pared by 5 bases and J by 13 bases, with 30 bases between. Germline values: CDR1 DFQATT, CDR2 SNEGSKA (reference sequence). The CDR3 spells CSAWDLSGRQLGVQFF. In DNA form, the CDR3 reads TGCAGTGCTTGGGATTTATCGGGACGACAACTCGGGGTCCAGTTCTTC.

The chain couples TRBV5-5 to TRBJ2-7, with 10 bases matching TRBD1. Germline loops: CDR1 SGHKS, CDR2 YYEKEE (reference sequence). The CDR3 runs 14 residues. V trimming: 2 bases; J trimming: 11 bases; junction bases outside the gene matches: 10. CDR3 sequence (DNA): TGTGCCAGCAGCTTTCGAGGGACAGGGGCGGCCAAGTACTTC. This codes for CASSFRGTGAAKYF.

Points on this clonotype: One base away lies a much larger clone, so this may be a sequencing read error. The chain carries TRBV12-3 or TRBV12-4 and TRBJ2-5; D is unclear. The CDR3 length is 13 residues. V lost 7 bases and J 11 bases, leaving 20 bases between the germline ends. The CDR3 is CASTPTLYNEQYF. The DNA for the CDR3 is TGTGCCAGCACCCCAACCCTCTACAATGAGCAGTACTTC.

The chain has TRBV14 and TRBJ1-5, with 7 bases aligning to TRBD1. Per germline, CDR1 SGHDN and CDR2 FVKESK. The CDR3 runs to 13 residues. V lost 2 bases to trimming and J lost 7 bases; unmatched junction nucleotides: 2. In DNA form, the CDR3 reads TGTGCCAGCAGCCAAACAGGGGAACAGCCCCAGCATTTT. Translated: CASSQTGEQPQHF.

This clonotype was observed a few times. The chain has TRBV2 and TRBJ2-2; possible D gene TRBD1, 6 bases. CDR3 size: 15 residues. V was cut by 0 bases and J by 6 bases, with 11 bases left in between. CDR1 SNHLY and CDR2 FYNNEI come from the germline V gene. CDR3 sequence reads: CASSEAGGIPGELFF. DNA of the CDR3: TGTGCCAGCAGTGAAGCTGGGGGCATCCCCGGGGAGCTGTTTTTT.

The V gene is TRBV18, the J gene TRBJ1-2; no firm D call. V was clipped by 3 bases and J by 2 bases, with 10 bases between them. Germline V gene sequence: CDR1 KGHSH, CDR2 LQKENI. This CDR3 spans 14 amino acids. The DNA for the CDR3 is TGTGCCAGCTCACCGGCAGGACCCAACTATGGCTACACCTTC. Its protein product is CASSPAGPNYGYTF.

The V gene is TRBV6-4, the J gene TRBJ2-5, with TRBD2 as a possible D gene (6 bases). V lost 4 bases to trimming and J lost 4 bases, with 16 bases between them. This CDR3 comprises 15 residues. From germline, CDR1 is MRHNA and CDR2 SNTAGT. The CDR3, as DNA: TGTGCCAGCAGTGTCCTAGCGAGCTCTCTAGAGACCCAGTACTTC. Its protein product is CASSVLASSLETQYF.

V is TRBV20-1 and J is TRBJ2-5, with TRBD1 matching 12 bases. CDR1 and CDR2 from the germline V gene are DFQATT and SNEGSKA (reference sequence). V dropped 7 bases and J dropped 2; count of bases not matched to a gene: 8. The CDR3 covers 15 residues. The DNA for the CDR3 is TGCAGTGGCGGGACAGGGGGCGCATGGCAAGAGACCCAGTACTTC. Translation: CSGGTGGAWQETQYF.

The rearrangement uses TRBV5-1 and TRBJ2-1; no definite D call. Germline CDR1 is SGHRS and CDR2 is YFSETQ. The CDR3 spans 12 residues. V lost 5 bases to trimming and J lost 9 bases, with 12 bases between them. CDR3 residues: CASRGGPTEQFF. The CDR3 coding sequence is TGCGCCAGCAGAGGTGGACCGACTGAGCAGTTCTTC.

Regarding this clonotype: One end of the junction fails to match germline, which may point to a read error. The chain recombines TRBV5-1 with TRBJ1-1; 10 positions match TRBD1. Germline lookup yields CDR1 SGHRS and CDR2 YFSETQ. This CDR3 has 14 amino acids. The CDR3 reads CGSSPRTGGTEAFF. CDR3 bases: TGCGGCAGCAGCCCGCGGACAGGGGGCACTGAAGCTTTCTTT.

This clonotype has a handful of counts. The chain's CDR3 is CASSSTVGVAKNIQYF. The CDR3 nucleotides are TGTGCCAGCAGTTCTACTGTGGGGGTAGCCAAAAACATTCAGTACTTC. The chain uses TRBV7-2 and TRBJ2-4; D possibly uses TRBD1 or TRBD2 (5 bases each). Trimming stripped 6 bases from V and 0 bases from J, with 15 bases between. Germline V gives CDR1 SGHTA, CDR2 FQGNSA. This CDR3 contains 16 residues.

There are a few counts of this clonotype. The chain carries TRBV10-3 and TRBJ2-7; 10 bases map to TRBD1. The germline V gene encodes CDR1 ENHRY and CDR2 SYGVKD. With 7 bases clipped from V and 2 bases from J, the junction kept 8 bases outside the gene matches. The CDR3 is 15 residues long. CDR3 loop: CAITEGTGAPYEQYF. As DNA, the CDR3 is TGTGCCATCACCGAAGGGACAGGGGCCCCCTACGAGCAGTACTTC.

The chain couples TRBV7-2 to TRBJ2-5, with 11 bases identical to TRBD1. The germline gives CDR1 SGHTA, CDR2 FQGNSA. The CDR3 totals 15 residues. V lost 5 bases and J lost 4; bases outside the gene matches: 6. The CDR3 region is CASSPTGTGGETQYF. CDR3 nucleotides: TGTGCCAGCAGCCCCACCGGGACAGGGGGAGAGACCCAGTACTTC.

This clonotype was seen at least ten times. V is TRBV11-2 and J is TRBJ1-4; D uncertain. The length of the CDR3 is 14 residues. The V end was cut by 2 bases, the J end by 8 bases, with 12 bases between. From germline, CDR1 is SGHAT and CDR2 FQNNGV. CDR3 sequence (DNA): TGTGCCAGCAGCTTAACCCTCACGGGGGAAAAACTGTTTTTT. Its translation: CASSLTLTGEKLFF.